The 20 T cell receptor beta chains given below trace back to one sample, sequenced in a study of CD8 T cells in ankylosing spondylitis. MiXCR, run by TCRdb on the 5' RACE reads, gives a single entry per CDR3 protein. Of under 300,000 distinct CDR3 sequences listed, approximately 9% are singletons. Sequencing was carried out using blood, either unsorted or a sorted T cell fraction (not recorded which). The receptors were gathered from a male donor with ankylosing spondylitis or in good health (not recorded which).

In this sample, this clonotype turned up many times. CDR3 sequence (DNA): TGTGCCAGCAGCTTACCGGGGGGAAGCAGTGAGCAGTACTTC. As protein: CASSLPGGSSEQYF. The rearrangement links TRBV7-2 to TRBJ2-7; 7 positions match TRBD2. V lost 2 bases and J lost 7; bases outside the gene matches: 8. Germline-derived CDR1 and CDR2 are SGHTA and FQGNSA. This CDR3 spans 14 amino acids.

This clonotype has ten or more counts. The V call is TRBV3-1, the J call TRBJ1-1; 10 bases align to TRBD1. Trimming at V came to 5 bases and at J to 1 base, leaving 16 bases not matched to a gene. The germline V gene has CDR1 LGHDT and CDR2 YNNKEL (reference sequence). This CDR3 is built from 19 residues. CDR3 residues: CASSFRWGQGREGNTEAFF. In DNA form, the CDR3 reads TGTGCCAGCAGCTTCCGTTGGGGACAGGGGAGAGAGGGGAACACTGAAGCTTTCTTT.

In its sample, this clonotype was seen many times. The J gene is TRBJ1-2, the V gene TRBV7-2; no reliable D call. The CDR3 has 14 residues. V was trimmed by 5 bases and J by 2 bases, leaving 12 bases between them. Germline V CDR1 and CDR2: SGHTA, FQGNSA. The DNA of the CDR3 is TGTGCCAGCAGCGGATCGACCAGGAACTATGGCTACACCTTC. The encoded protein is CASSGSTRNYGYTF.

This clonotype appeared many times. This chain connects TRBV20-1 to TRBJ1-1; a weak D match, TRBD1 (5 bases). Germline values: CDR1 DFQATT, CDR2 SNEGSKA (reference sequence). Trimming took off 3 bases at V and 1 base at J, with 15 bases between the two ends. The CDR3 loop spans 15 amino acids. CDR3 in amino acids: CSASPMGRENTEAFF. CDR3 sequence (DNA): TGCAGTGCTAGTCCGATGGGCAGGGAGAACACTGAAGCTTTCTTT.

The DNA of the CDR3 is TGCAGTGCTTCCCGGGGAGGGGGGGACACTGAAGCTTTCTTT. This codes for CSASRGGGDTEAFF. This chain links TRBV20-1 with TRBJ1-1; possible D gene TRBD1, 6 bases. The CDR3 length is 14 residues. CDR1 DFQATT and CDR2 SNEGSKA come from the germline V gene (reference sequence). V was clipped by 5 bases and J by 3 bases, with 16 bases between them.

This clonotype was seen many times. The V and J genes are TRBV11-3 and TRBJ1-1; TRBD1 aligns across 7 bases. The V and J ends lost 5 bases and 5 bases, in that order; junction bases with no gene match: 11. Germline V gene lookup returns CDR1 SGHNT and CDR2 YENEEA. This CDR3 spans 15 amino acids. As DNA, the CDR3 is TGTGCCAGCAGCCAACCGGGACAGTCAGTAACTGAAGCTTTCTTT. This codes for CASSQPGQSVTEAFF.

The rearrangement uses TRBV19 and TRBJ1-2; D remains unclear. Trimming shortened V by 10 bases and J by 3 bases, and 12 bases separated the two germline ends. This CDR3 comprises 12 residues. The germline CDR1 and CDR2 sequences are LNHDA and SQIVND (reference sequence). CDR3 nucleotide sequence: TGTGCCATTTACCTGGGCCACTATGGCTACACCTTC. It encodes CAIYLGHYGYTF. The full variable domain, in which reference TRBV19 and TRBJ1-2 provide the parts outside the CDR3, is DGGITQSPKYLFRKEGQNVTLSCEQNLNHDAMYWYRQDPGQGLRLIYYSQIVNDFQKGDIAEGYSVSREKKESFPLTVTSAQKNPTAFYLCAIYLGHYGYTFGSGTRLTVV.

This clonotype was observed many times. The V gene is TRBV12-3 or TRBV12-4, the J gene TRBJ1-2; D uncertain. The V end was cut by 4 bases, the J end by 4 bases, with 10 bases between. CDR3 length: 13 amino acids. For the CDR3, the DNA is TGTGCCAGCAGTTCGCGTCAAATCTATGGCTACACCTTC. Encoded protein: CASSSRQIYGYTF.

The chain employs TRBV5-1 and TRBJ2-2; either TRBD1 or TRBD2 may fit D (5 bases each). The CDR3 consists of 15 residues. V was trimmed by 6 bases and J by 5 bases, leaving 17 bases between them. Germline CDR1 is SGHRS and CDR2 is YFSETQ. CDR3 amino acids: CASTPMGDRTGELFF. The DNA for the CDR3 is TGCGCCAGCACCCCTATGGGGGATCGGACCGGGGAGCTGTTTTTT.

The chain combines TRBV12-3 or TRBV12-4 with TRBJ1-2; 7 bases align to TRBD1. CDR3 length equals 15 residues. After removal of 4 bases from V and 4 bases from J, the junction contained 9 bases not matched to a gene. The chain's CDR3 is CASSSPDGTAYGYTF. The CDR3 DNA reads as TGTGCCAGCAGTTCCCCTGACGGGACAGCCTATGGCTACACCTTC.

There are many counts of this clonotype. This chain joins TRBV7-2 and TRBJ2-1; D unresolved. Germline V gene sequence: CDR1 SGHTA, CDR2 FQGNSA. V lost 2 bases to trimming and J lost 6 bases, with 8 bases between them. CDR3 size: 13 residues. This CDR3 is CASSLFAINEQFF. As DNA, the CDR3 is TGTGCCAGCAGCTTATTTGCTATCAATGAGCAGTTCTTC.

This clonotype came up a few times. V usage is TRBV20-1 and J usage is TRBJ1-1; 7 bases map to TRBD1. Germline V gives CDR1 DFQATT, CDR2 SNEGSKA (reference sequence). The ends lost 6 bases at V and 5 bases at J; junction bases unmatched: 9. The CDR3 spans 13 residues. CDR3 nucleotide sequence: TGCAGTGCGGGAAGGACAGGAGGTACTGAAGCTTTCTTT. It encodes CSAGRTGGTEAFF.

Only a few counts were recorded for this clonotype. V gene TRBV7-2 combines with J gene TRBJ2-3, with 15 bases aligning to TRBD2. Germline CDR1 SGHTA, CDR2 FQGNSA. V lost 6 bases, J lost 4 bases, and 5 bases stayed unmatched. CDR3 length equals 16 residues. CDR3 residues: CASSRTSGGAADTQYF. CDR3 sequence (DNA): TGTGCCAGCAGTCGGACTAGCGGGGGGGCCGCAGATACGCAGTATTTT. The full variable domain, completed using reference TRBV7-2 and TRBJ2-3, is GAGVSQSPSNKVTEKGKDVELRCDPISGHTALYWYRQSLGQGLEFLIYFQGNSAPDKSGLPSDRFSAERTGGSVSTLTIQRTQQEDSAVYLCASSRTSGGAADTQYFGPGTRLTVL.

This clonotype was observed many times. The chain carries TRBV20-1 and TRBJ2-5; a possible D gene is TRBD2 (6 bases). CDR3 length equals 14 residues. V lost 0 bases, J lost 4 bases, and 12 bases lay in between. Germline CDR1 and CDR2: DFQATT and SNEGSKA (reference sequence). In DNA, the CDR3 is TGCAGTGCTAGAGACCTGGCGGGGAGAGAGACCCAGTACTTC. Protein product: CSARDLAGRETQYF.

This clonotype occurred many times. V and J are TRBV30 and TRBJ1-1, with D unresolved. V was pared by 3 bases and J by 4 bases, with 15 bases between. Looked up from germline, CDR1 is GTSNPN and CDR2 is SVGIG (reference sequence). This CDR3 is 14 amino acids long. CDR3 in amino acids: CAWSLPSVGTEAFF. Here the CDR3 DNA reads TGTGCCTGGAGCCTCCCGTCCGTGGGCACTGAAGCTTTCTTT.

This clonotype was counted ten times or more. The CDR3 DNA sequence: TGCAGTGCTTCTACCCTTAGCGGGAACTACAATGAGCAGTTCTTC. Protein product: CSASTLSGNYNEQFF. The chain is built from TRBV20-1 and TRBJ2-1, with 8 bases aligning to TRBD2. Losses at the gene ends were 5 bases for V and 3 bases for J; bases not matched to a gene: 9. This CDR3 is 15 amino acids long. CDR1 is DFQATT, CDR2 SNEGSKA, per germline (reference sequence).

This clonotype was observed many times. The chain combines TRBV9 with TRBJ2-1; D might be TRBD2 (6 bases). The CDR3 consists of 17 residues. Trimming took off 0 bases at V and 6 bases at J, with 19 bases between the two ends. In germline, CDR1 is SGDLS, CDR2 YYNGEE. CDR3 sequence reads: CASSVDWGGVAPNEQFF. The CDR3 coding sequence is TGTGCCAGCAGCGTAGATTGGGGCGGGGTAGCACCCAATGAGCAGTTCTTC.

This clonotype was recorded many times. The gene calls are TRBV2 and TRBJ2-1; D possibly corresponds to TRBD2 (6 bases). V was clipped by 6 bases and J by 5 bases, with 14 bases between them. CDR1 SNHLY and CDR2 FYNNEI come from the germline V gene. The CDR3 runs 14 residues. CDR3 residues: CASSGEWGDNEQFF. The CDR3 DNA is TGTGCCAGCAGCGGTGAATGGGGGGACAATGAGCAGTTCTTC.

The table lists this clonotype with many counts. The chain uses TRBV4-3 and TRBJ2-6, with 7 bases that match TRBD1. V shed 4 bases and J 0 bases; nucleotides not matched to a gene: 0. The CDR3 is made up of 15 amino acids. Per germline, CDR1 LGHNA and CDR2 YSLEER. CDR3 sequence: CASSRDSSGANVLTF. The CDR3 DNA reads TGCGCCAGCAGCCGGGACAGCTCTGGGGCCAACGTCCTGACTTTC.

At least ten counts were recorded for this clonotype. The genes are TRBV20-1 and TRBJ2-2; no firm D call. Germline V gene data show CDR1 as DFQATT and CDR2 as SNEGSKA (reference sequence). This CDR3 comprises 11 residues. Trimming stripped 5 bases from V and 7 bases from J, with 8 bases between. CDR3 nucleotide sequence: TGCAGTGCTCCGGGCGTCGGGGAGCTGTTTTTT. This sequence encodes CSAPGVGELFF.